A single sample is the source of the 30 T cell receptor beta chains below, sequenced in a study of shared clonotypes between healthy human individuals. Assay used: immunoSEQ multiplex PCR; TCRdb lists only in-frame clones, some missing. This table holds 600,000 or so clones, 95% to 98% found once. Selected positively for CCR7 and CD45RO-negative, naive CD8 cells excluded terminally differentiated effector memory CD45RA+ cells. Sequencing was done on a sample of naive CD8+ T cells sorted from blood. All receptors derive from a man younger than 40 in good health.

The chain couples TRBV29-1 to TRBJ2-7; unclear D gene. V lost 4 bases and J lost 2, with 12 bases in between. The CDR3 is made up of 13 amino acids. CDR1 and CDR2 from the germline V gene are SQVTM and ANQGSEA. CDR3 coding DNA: TGCAGCGTTGGAATGGTGGGTACCTACGAGCAGTACTTC. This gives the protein CSVGMVGTYEQYF.

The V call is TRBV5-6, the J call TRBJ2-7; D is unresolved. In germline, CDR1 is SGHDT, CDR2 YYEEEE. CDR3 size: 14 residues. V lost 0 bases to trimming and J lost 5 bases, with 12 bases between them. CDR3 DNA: TGTGCCAGCAGCTTGGTCGGTCCTTCCGACGAGCAGTACTTC. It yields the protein CASSLVGPSDEQYF.

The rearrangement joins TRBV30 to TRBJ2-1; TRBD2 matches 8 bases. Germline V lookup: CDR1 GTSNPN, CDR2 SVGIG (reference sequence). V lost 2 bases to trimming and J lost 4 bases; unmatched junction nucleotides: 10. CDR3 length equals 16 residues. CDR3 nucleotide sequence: TGTGCCTGGAGTCAACGGGGTACTAGCGGTTACAATGAGCAGTTCTTC. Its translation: CAWSQRGTSGYNEQFF.

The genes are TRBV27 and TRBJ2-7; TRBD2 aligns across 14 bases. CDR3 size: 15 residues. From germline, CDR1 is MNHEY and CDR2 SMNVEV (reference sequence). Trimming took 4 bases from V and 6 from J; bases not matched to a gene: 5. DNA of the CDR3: TGTGCCAGCAGTTCGGGGACTAGCGGGAGCGGCGAGCAGTACTTC. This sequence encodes CASSSGTSGSGEQYF.

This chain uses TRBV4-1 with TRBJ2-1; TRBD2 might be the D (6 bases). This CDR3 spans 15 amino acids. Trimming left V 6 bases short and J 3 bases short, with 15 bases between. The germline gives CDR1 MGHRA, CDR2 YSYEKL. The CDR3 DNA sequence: TGCGCCAGCAGTACCCGGACTAACAGCTACAATGAGCAGTTCTTC. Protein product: CASSTRTNSYNEQFF.

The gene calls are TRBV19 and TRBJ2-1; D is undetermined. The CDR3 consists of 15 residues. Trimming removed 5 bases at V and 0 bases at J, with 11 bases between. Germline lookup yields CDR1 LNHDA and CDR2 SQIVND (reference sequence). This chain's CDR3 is CASSADKSSYNEQFF. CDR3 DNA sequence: TGTGCCAGTAGTGCCGACAAGAGCTCCTACAATGAGCAGTTCTTC.

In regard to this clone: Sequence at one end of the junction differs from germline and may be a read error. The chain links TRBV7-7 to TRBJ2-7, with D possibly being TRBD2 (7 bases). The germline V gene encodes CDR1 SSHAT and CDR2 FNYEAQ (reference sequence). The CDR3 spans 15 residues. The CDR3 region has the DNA TGTGCTAGCAGCCAGGGGACTACTCCTACCTACGAGCAGTACTTC. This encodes CASSQGTTPTYEQYF.

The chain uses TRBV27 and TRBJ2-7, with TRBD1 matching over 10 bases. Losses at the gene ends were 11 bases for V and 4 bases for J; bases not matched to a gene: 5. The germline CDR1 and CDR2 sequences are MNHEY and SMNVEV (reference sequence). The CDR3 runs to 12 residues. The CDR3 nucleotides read TGTGCCTCTGGGACAGGGGTGTACGAGCAGTACTTC. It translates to CASGTGVYEQYF.

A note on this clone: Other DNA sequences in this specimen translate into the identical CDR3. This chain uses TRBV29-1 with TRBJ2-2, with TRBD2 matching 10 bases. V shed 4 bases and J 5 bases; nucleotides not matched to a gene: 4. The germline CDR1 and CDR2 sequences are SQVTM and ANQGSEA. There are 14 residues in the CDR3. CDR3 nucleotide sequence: TGCAGCGTTGTATTAGCGGGAGGAACCGGGGAGCTGTTTTTT. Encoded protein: CSVVLAGGTGELFF.

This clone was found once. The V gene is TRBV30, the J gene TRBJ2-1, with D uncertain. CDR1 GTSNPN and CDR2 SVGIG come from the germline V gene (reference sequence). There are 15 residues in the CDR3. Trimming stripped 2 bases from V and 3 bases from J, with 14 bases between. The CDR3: CAWSTGLGNYNEQFF. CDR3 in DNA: TGTGCCTGGAGTACCGGCTTGGGGAACTACAATGAGCAGTTCTTC.

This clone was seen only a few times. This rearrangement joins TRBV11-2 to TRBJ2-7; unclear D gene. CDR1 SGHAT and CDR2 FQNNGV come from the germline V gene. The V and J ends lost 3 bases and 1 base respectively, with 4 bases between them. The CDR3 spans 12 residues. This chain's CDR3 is CASSFSSYEQYF. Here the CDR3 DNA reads TGTGCCAGCAGCTTCAGTTCCTACGAGCAGTACTTC.

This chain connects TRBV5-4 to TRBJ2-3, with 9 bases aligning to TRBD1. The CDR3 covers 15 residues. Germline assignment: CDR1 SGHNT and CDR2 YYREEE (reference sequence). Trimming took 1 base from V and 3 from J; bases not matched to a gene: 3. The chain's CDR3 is CASSLTGGHTDTQYF. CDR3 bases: TGTGCCAGCAGCTTGACAGGGGGCCATACAGATACGCAGTATTTT.

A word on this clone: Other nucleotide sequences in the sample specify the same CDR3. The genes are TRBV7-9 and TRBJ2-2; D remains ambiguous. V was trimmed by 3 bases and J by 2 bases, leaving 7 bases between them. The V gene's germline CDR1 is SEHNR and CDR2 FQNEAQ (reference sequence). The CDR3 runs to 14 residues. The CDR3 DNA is TGTGCCAGCAGCTTTTCGGAAAACACCGGGGAGCTGTTTTTT. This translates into CASSFSENTGELFF.

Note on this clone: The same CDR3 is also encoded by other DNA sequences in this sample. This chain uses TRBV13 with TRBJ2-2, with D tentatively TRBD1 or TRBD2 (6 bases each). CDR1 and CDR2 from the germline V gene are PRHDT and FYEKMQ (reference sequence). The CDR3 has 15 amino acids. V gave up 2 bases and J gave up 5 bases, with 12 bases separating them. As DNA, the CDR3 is TGTGCCAGCAGCTTACGGGGGCGCGGGACCGGGGAGCTGTTTTTT. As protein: CASSLRGRGTGELFF.

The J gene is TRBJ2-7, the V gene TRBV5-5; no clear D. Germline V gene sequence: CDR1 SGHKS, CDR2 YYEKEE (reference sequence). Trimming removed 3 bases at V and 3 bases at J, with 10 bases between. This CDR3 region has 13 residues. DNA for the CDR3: TGTGCCAGCAGCTACGGCAGCCTCTACGAGCAGTACTTC. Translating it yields CASSYGSLYEQYF.

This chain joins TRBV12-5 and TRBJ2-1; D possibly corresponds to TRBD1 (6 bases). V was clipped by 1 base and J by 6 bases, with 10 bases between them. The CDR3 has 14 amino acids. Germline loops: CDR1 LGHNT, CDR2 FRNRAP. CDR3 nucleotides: TGTGCTAGTGGTTTGGCCTCAGGGGTCAATGAGCAGTTCTTC. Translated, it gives CASGLASGVNEQFF.

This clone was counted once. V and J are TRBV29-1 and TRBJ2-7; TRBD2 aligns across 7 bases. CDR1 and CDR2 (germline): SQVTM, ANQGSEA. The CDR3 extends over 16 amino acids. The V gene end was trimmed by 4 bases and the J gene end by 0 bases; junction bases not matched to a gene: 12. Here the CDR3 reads CSVAHRGGADSYEQYF. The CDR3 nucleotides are TGCAGCGTTGCTCATCGGGGAGGGGCGGACTCCTACGAGCAGTACTTC.

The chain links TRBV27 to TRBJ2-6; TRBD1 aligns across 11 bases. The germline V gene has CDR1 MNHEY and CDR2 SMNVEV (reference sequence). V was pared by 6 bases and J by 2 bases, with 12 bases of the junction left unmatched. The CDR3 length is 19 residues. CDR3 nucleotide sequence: TGTGCCAGCAGCACTTTGCCGGGACAGGGGGGGACTGGGGCCAACGTCCTGACTTTC. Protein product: CASSTLPGQGGTGANVLTF. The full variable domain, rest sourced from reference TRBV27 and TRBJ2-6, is EAQVTQNPRYLITVTGKKLTVTCSQNMNHEYMSWYRQDPGLGLRQIYYSMNVEVTDKGDVPEGYKVSRKEKRNFPLILESPSPNQTSLYFCASSTLPGQGGTGANVLTFGAGSRLTVL.

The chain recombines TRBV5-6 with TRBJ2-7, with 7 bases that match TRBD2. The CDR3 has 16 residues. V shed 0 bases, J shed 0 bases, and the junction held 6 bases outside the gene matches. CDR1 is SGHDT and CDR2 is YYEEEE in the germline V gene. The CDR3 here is CASSLGGSLSSYEQYF. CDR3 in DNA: TGTGCCAGCAGCTTGGGCGGGAGCTTATCCTCCTACGAGCAGTACTTC.

The CDR3 nucleotides read TGTGCCAGCAGTGATTGGGGGCGGCCCCCCTACAATGAGCAGTTCTTC. This translates into CASSDWGRPPYNEQFF. The chain uses TRBV6-1 and TRBJ2-1, with TRBD1 as a possible D gene (6 bases). This CDR3 is 16 amino acids long. Germline CDR1 MNHNS, CDR2 SASEGT. Trimming removed 3 bases from V and 2 bases from J, with 14 bases in between.

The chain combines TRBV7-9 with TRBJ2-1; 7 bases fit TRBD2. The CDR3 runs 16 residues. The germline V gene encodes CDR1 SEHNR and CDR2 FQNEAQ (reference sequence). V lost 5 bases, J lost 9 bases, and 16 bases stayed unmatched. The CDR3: CASSTPRGRVTGEQFF. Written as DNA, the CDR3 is TGTGCCAGCAGCACCCCTCGAGGGAGGGTCACGGGTGAGCAGTTCTTC.

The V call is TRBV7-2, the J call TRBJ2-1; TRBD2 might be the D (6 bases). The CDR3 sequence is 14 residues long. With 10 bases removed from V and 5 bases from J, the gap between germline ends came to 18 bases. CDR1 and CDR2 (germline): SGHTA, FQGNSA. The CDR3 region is CATRDSGRHNEQFF. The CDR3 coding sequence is TGTGCCACCAGGGACTCGGGACGACACAATGAGCAGTTCTTC. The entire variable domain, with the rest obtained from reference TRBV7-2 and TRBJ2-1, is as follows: GAGVSQSPSNKVTEKGKDVELRCDPISGHTALYWYRQSLGQGLEFLIYFQGNSAPDKSGLPSDRFSAERTGGSVSTLTIQRTQQEDSAVYLCATRDSGRHNEQFFGPGTRLTVL.

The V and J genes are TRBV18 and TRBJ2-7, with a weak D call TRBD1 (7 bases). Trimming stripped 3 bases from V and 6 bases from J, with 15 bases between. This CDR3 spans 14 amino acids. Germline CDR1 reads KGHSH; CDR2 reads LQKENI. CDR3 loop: CASSPETGRGEQYF. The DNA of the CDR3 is TGTGCCAGCTCACCTGAGACAGGGCGGGGCGAGCAGTACTTC.

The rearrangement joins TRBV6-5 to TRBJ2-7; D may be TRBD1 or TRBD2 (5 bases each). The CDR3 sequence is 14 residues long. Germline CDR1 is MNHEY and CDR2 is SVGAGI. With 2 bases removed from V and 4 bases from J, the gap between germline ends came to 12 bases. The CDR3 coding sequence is TGTGCCAGCAGTTACCTCGGGGACGTATACGAGCAGTACTTC. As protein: CASSYLGDVYEQYF.

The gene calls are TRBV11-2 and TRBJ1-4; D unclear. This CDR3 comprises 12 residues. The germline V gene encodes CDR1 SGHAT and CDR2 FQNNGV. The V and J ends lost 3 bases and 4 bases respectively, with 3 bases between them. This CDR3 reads CASSFLNEKLFF. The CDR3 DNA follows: TGTGCCAGCAGCTTCCTTAATGAAAAACTGTTTTTT.

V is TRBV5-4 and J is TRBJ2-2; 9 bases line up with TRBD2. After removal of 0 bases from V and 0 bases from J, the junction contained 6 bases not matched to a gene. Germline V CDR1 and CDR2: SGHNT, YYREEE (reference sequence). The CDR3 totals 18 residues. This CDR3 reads CASSLEGGGRANTGELFF. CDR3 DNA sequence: TGTGCCAGCAGCTTGGAGGGCGGCGGGAGGGCGAACACCGGGGAGCTGTTTTTT.

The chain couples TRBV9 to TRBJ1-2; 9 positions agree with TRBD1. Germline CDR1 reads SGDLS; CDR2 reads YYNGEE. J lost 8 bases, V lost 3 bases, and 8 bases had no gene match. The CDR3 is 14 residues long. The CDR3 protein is CASSGAGTGNGYTF. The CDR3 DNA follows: TGTGCCAGCAGCGGAGCCGGGACAGGGAACGGCTACACCTTC.

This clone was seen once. The CDR3: CASSLATGGLYEQYF. The CDR3 DNA follows: TGTGCCAGCAGCTTAGCGACAGGGGGACTCTACGAGCAGTACTTC. This rearrangement joins TRBV11-2 to TRBJ2-7, with 9 bases aligning to TRBD1. Germline V CDR1 and CDR2: SGHAT, FQNNGV. This CDR3 has 15 residues. Trimming took 1 base from V and 3 from J; bases not matched to a gene: 4.

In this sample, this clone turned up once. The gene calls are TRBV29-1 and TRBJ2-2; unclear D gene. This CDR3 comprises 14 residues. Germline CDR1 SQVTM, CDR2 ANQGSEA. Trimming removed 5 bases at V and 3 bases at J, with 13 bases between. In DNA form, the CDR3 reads TGCAGCGTTTCGCCGGGTTGGGACACCGGGGAGCTGTTTTTT. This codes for CSVSPGWDTGELFF.

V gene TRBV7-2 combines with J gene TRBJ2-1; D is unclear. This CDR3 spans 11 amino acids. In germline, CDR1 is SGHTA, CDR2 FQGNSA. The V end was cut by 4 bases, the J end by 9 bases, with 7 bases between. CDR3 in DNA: TGTGCCAGCAGCTATTTGGTTGAGCAGTTCTTC. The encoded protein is CASSYLVEQFF.